Shown below are 2 T cell receptor beta chains from a single sample sequenced in a study of blood T cell repertoires in COVID-19 (dated by TCRdb to about 2020). The library was obtained by the immunoSEQ multiplex PCR assay. TCRdb's version of the immuneACCESS table is confined to in-frame rearrangements and falls short of the full clone set. An unresolved V gene accounts for under half of the shortfall where checked; the remainder is of unknown origin. The sample contains some 120,000 clones, roughly 85% of them found a single time. About a quarter of the sample goes to the ten largest clones. Sequenced input: peripheral blood. Source of these receptors: a woman of 80 years or more with acute or convalescent COVID-19.

The chain couples TRBV4-2 to TRBJ2-1; D unresolved. With 1 base removed from V and 3 bases from J, the gap between germline ends came to 10 bases. Per the germline V gene, CDR1 is LGHNA and CDR2 is YNFKEQ. There are 15 residues in the CDR3. This chain's CDR3 is CASSQVQEDYNEQFF. The CDR3 region has the DNA TGTGCCAGCAGCCAAGTTCAAGAGGACTACAATGAGCAGTTCTTC.

V and J are TRBV29-1 and TRBJ2-2; 7 positions match TRBD1. Trimming removed 7 bases from V and 6 bases from J; junction bases left unmatched: 11. The CDR3 has 14 amino acids. Germline values: CDR1 SQVTM, CDR2 ANQGSEA. The CDR3 here is CSGTGRASAGELFF. CDR3 DNA sequence: TGCAGCGGGACAGGAAGAGCGTCAGCCGGGGAGCTGTTTTTT.